A selection of T cell receptor beta chains follows, all from one sample in a study of T cell responses to AZD1222 COVID-19 vaccine. TCRdb's copy holds only in-frame clones and misses some; the assay was immunoSEQ multiplex PCR. The profile shows about 140,000 clones, approximately 92% of them singletons. The sample in question was peripheral blood, obtained on day 0 of AZD1222 vaccination. The origin of the receptors is an adult in good health. Each CDR3 is given with its conserved first and last residue. The order of the fields is clone size, V gene, D gene, CDR3 length, J gene, CDR3 protein, CDR3 DNA. The D gene is left open where the match is weak. Not every row has a clone size; where given, it reads once, few, many or a size class.

size: once; V: TRBV7-2; D: .; length: 15; J: TRBJ2-7; CDR3: CASSLLPGGGYEQYF; DNA: TGTGCCAGCAGCTTATTACCCGGGGGAGGCTACGAGCAGTACTTC
size: .; V: TRBV7-9; D: TRBD1; length: 14; J: TRBJ2-7; CDR3: CASSIGQAAYEQYF; DNA: TGTGCCAGCAGCATCGGACAGGCCGCCTACGAGCAGTACTTC
size: few; V: TRBV3-1/TRBV3-2; D: .; length: 11; J: TRBJ2-3; CDR3: CAAAGIDTQYF; DNA: TGTGCCGCGGCGGGTATAGATACGCAGTATTTT
size: .; V: TRBV5-1; D: .; length: 14; J: TRBJ1-1; CDR3: CASSFGGIHTEAFF; DNA: TGCGCCAGCAGCTTCGGAGGGATACACACTGAAGCTTTCTTT
size: .; V: TRBV6-1; D: .; length: 14; J: TRBJ1-1; CDR3: CASSEGQRNTEAFF; DNA: TGTGCCAGCAGTGAGGGGCAAAGGAACACTGAAGCTTTCTTT
size: once; V: TRBV6-2/TRBV6-3; D: .; length: 18; J: TRBJ1-1; CDR3: CASSSIPRLLISNTEAFF; DNA: TGTGCCAGCAGTTCCATACCTCGGCTCCTAATCTCGAACACTGAAGCTTTCTTT
size: once; V: TRBV6-1; D: TRBD1; length: 16; J: TRBJ1-1; CDR3: CASSEATGQSNTEAFF; DNA: TGTGCCAGCAGTGAAGCTACGGGACAGTCAAACACTGAAGCTTTCTTT
size: once; V: TRBV6-5; D: TRBD1; length: 14; J: TRBJ1-6; CDR3: CASNKGQDNSPLHF; DNA: TGTGCCAGCAACAAGGGACAGGATAATTCACCCCTCCACTTT
size: once; V: TRBV28; D: .; length: 13; J: TRBJ1-2; CDR3: CASTTEQVYGYTF; DNA: TGTGCCAGCACCACCGAACAAGTTTATGGCTACACCTTC
size: few; V: TRBV9; D: .; length: 13; J: TRBJ2-7; CDR3: CASSVAGRHEQYF; DNA: TGTGCCAGCAGCGTAGCAGGGAGGCACGAGCAGTACTTC
size: few; V: TRBV5-1; D: .; length: 14; J: TRBJ2-2; CDR3: CASSSGEGTGELFF; DNA: TGCGCCAGCAGCTCCGGCGAGGGAACCGGGGAGCTGTTTTTT
size: .; V: TRBV18; D: .; length: 15; J: TRBJ2-7; CDR3: CASSPPGRDNYEQYF; DNA: TGTGCCAGCTCACCACCGGGACGGGATAACTACGAGCAGTACTTC
size: .; V: TRBV28; D: .; length: 13; J: TRBJ1-5; CDR3: CASSKDRNQPQHF; DNA: TGTGCCAGCAGTAAGGACAGAAATCAGCCCCAGCATTTT
size: .; V: TRBV29-1; D: .; length: 14; J: TRBJ1-3; CDR3: CSVEGGDPKGTIYF; DNA: TGCAGCGTTGAAGGTGGGGACCCTAAAGGCACCATATATTTT
size: .; V: TRBV28; D: .; length: 15; J: TRBJ2-1; CDR3: CASTQGGSSYNEQFF; DNA: TGTGCCAGCACCCAGGGGGGGTCCTCCTACAATGAGCAGTTCTTC
size: .; V: TRBV6-5; D: .; length: 13; J: TRBJ2-1; CDR3: CASSYGGGVEQFF; DNA: TGTGCCAGCAGTTACGGCGGGGGCGTTGAGCAGTTCTTC
size: .; V: TRBV2; D: TRBD2; length: 15; J: TRBJ2-3; CDR3: CASSPRTSGPDTQYF; DNA: TGTGCCAGCAGTCCGAGGACTAGCGGGCCAGATACGCAGTATTTT
size: .; V: TRBV20-1; D: .; length: 10; J: TRBJ1-1; CDR3: CSALNTEAFF; DNA: TGCAGTGCTCTGAACACTGAAGCTTTCTTT
size: .; V: TRBV6-1; D: .; length: 14; J: TRBJ2-1; CDR3: CASSEGQGRNEQFF; DNA: TGTGCCAGCAGTGAAGGGCAGGGGAGGAATGAGCAGTTCTTC
size: .; V: TRBV5-1; D: .; length: 13; J: TRBJ2-7; CDR3: CASSLLLAGEQYF; DNA: TGCGCCAGCAGCTTGTTACTAGCTGGTGAGCAGTACTTC
size: .; V: TRBV2; D: .; length: 13; J: TRBJ2-7; CDR3: CASSRDTGSEQYF; DNA: TGTGCCAGCAGTCGGGACACGGGGAGCGAGCAGTACTTC
size: .; V: TRBV6-5; D: TRBD2; length: 16; J: TRBJ2-3; CDR3: CASSYSLAGGTDTQYF; DNA: TGTGCCAGCAGTTACTCACTAGCGGGGGGGACAGATACGCAGTATTTT
size: few; V: TRBV20-1; D: .; length: 10; J: TRBJ1-4; CDR3: CSAEDEKLFF; DNA: TGCAGTGCGGAGGATGAAAAACTGTTTTTT
size: .; V: TRBV6-5; D: .; length: 12; J: TRBJ2-2; CDR3: CASSSYTGELFF; DNA: TGTGCCAGCAGTAGCTATACCGGGGAGCTGTTTTTT
size: .; V: TRBV10-2; D: .; length: 11; J: TRBJ2-1; CDR3: CASSVYNEQFF; DNA: TGCGCCAGCAGTGTTTACAATGAGCAGTTCTTC
size: .; V: TRBV5-1; D: .; length: 16; J: TRBJ2-4; CDR3: CASSGNRAPYRNIQYF; DNA: TGCGCCAGCAGCGGGAACCGGGCCCCCTACCGAAACATTCAGTACTTC
size: .; V: TRBV2; D: .; length: 14; J: TRBJ2-1; CDR3: CASSERRLNNEQFF; DNA: TGTGCCAGCAGTGAGAGGAGACTGAACAATGAGCAGTTCTTC
size: .; V: TRBV10-3; D: .; length: 20; J: TRBJ1-1; CDR3: CAISESGSRVGPAKDTEAFF; DNA: TGTGCCATCAGTGAGTCAGGTTCCCGGGTGGGACCCGCCAAGGACACTGAAGCTTTCTTT
size: .; V: TRBV6-5; D: .; length: 14; J: TRBJ2-1; CDR3: CASKGTSSYNEQFF; DNA: TGTGCCAGCAAAGGAACCAGCTCCTACAATGAGCAGTTCTTC
size: .; V: TRBV5-5; D: .; length: 13; J: TRBJ2-3; CDR3: CASSGQLGDTQYF; DNA: TGTGCCAGCAGCGGACAACTGGGCGATACGCAGTATTTT
size: few; V: TRBV5-4; D: .; length: 16; J: TRBJ2-3; CDR3: CASLDAGHPSTDTQYF; DNA: TGTGCCAGCTTGGACGCCGGGCACCCCAGCACAGATACGCAGTATTTT
size: .; V: TRBV19; D: .; length: 12; J: TRBJ2-5; CDR3: CASSAGWETQYF; DNA: TGTGCCAGTAGCGCAGGGTGGGAGACCCAGTACTTC
size: .; V: TRBV5-1; D: TRBD1; length: 16; J: TRBJ2-2; CDR3: CASSLERTGVTGELFF; DNA: TGCGCCAGCAGCTTGGAAAGGACAGGGGTGACCGGGGAGCTGTTTTTT
size: .; V: TRBV27; D: TRBD2; length: 15; J: TRBJ2-7; CDR3: CASSWSSGSIYEQYF; DNA: TGTGCCAGCAGTTGGTCTAGCGGGAGTATCTACGAGCAGTACTTC
size: .; V: TRBV5-6; D: TRBD1; length: 17; J: TRBJ2-1; CDR3: CASSFPPYRGLYNEQFF; DNA: TGTGCCAGCAGCTTCCCACCGTATAGGGGGCTCTACAATGAGCAGTTCTTC
size: once; V: TRBV24-1; D: TRBD2; length: 14; J: TRBJ2-2; CDR3: CATSSGGGTGELFF; DNA: TGTGCCACCAGTTCGGGGGGTGGCACCGGGGAGCTGTTTTTT
size: .; V: TRBV20-1; D: .; length: 11; J: TRBJ2-1; CDR3: CSALAYNEQFF; DNA: TGCAGTGCTTTAGCCTACAATGAGCAGTTCTTC
size: .; V: TRBV18; D: .; length: 16; J: TRBJ1-4; CDR3: CASSPSIGTREEKLFF; DNA: TGTGCCAGCTCCCCCTCAATCGGGACACGAGAGGAAAAACTGTTTTTT
size: once; V: TRBV7-2; D: .; length: 17; J: TRBJ1-1; CDR3: CASSLTGQHEDGNEAFF; DNA: TGTGCCAGCAGCCTGACCGGACAACACGAGGATGGTAATGAAGCTTTCTTT
size: .; V: TRBV10-3; D: .; length: 14; J: TRBJ1-3; CDR3: CAISAGYAGNTIYF; DNA: TGTGCCATCAGTGCAGGTTATGCCGGAAACACCATATATTTT
size: .; V: TRBV6-5; D: .; length: 14; J: TRBJ1-3; CDR3: CATKVQYSGNTIYF; DNA: TGTGCCACCAAAGTACAGTACTCTGGAAACACCATATATTTT
size: .; V: TRBV2; D: .; length: 12; J: TRBJ2-7; CDR3: CASSALNYEQYF; DNA: TGTGCCAGCTCCGCCTTAAACTACGAGCAGTACTTC
size: .; V: TRBV12-2; D: .; length: 14; J: TRBJ1-2; CDR3: CASHYPLGGYGYTF; DNA: TGTGCAAGTCACTACCCTCTTGGGGGGTATGGCTACACCTTC